The 22 T cell receptor beta chains below were found in one sample sequenced in a study of identical twins. Via MiXCR, TCRdb re-called the 5' RACE reads, giving one row per CDR3 protein. The sample includes under 300,000 distinct CDR3 sequences, about 14% of them seen just once. What was sequenced was memory (CD45RO+) T cells sorted from blood. The receptors were sampled from a young woman in good health.

The chain recombines TRBV5-6 with TRBJ1-1, with 9 bases fitting TRBD1. CDR1 is SGHDT and CDR2 is YYEEEE in the germline V gene. J lost 3 bases, V lost 4 bases, and 7 bases had no gene match. This CDR3 has 15 residues. CDR3 in DNA: TGTGCCAGCAGCCTAACCGGGACAGGGCACACTGAAGCTTTCTTT. The encoded protein is CASSLTGTGHTEAFF.

This clonotype was recorded a few times. This sequence joins TRBV6-1 and TRBJ2-7, with 7 bases fitting TRBD1. With V trimmed by 3 bases and J by 5 bases, 7 bases remained unmatched. The CDR3 consists of 14 residues. Germline CDR1 is MNHNS and CDR2 is SASEGT. The CDR3 region has the DNA TGTGCCAGCAGTGACTGGGGACAGACTAACGAGCAGTACTTC. This translates into CASSDWGQTNEQYF.

This clonotype was seen many times. The chain joins TRBV7-2 to TRBJ2-3, with a possible D match to TRBD2 (5 bases). CDR1 is SGHTA, CDR2 FQGNSA, per germline. This CDR3 comprises 13 residues. Trimming removed 1 base at V and 9 bases at J, with 11 bases between. For the CDR3, the DNA is TGTGCCAGCAGCTTAGGAGCAGCGGAAACGCAGTATTTT. Translating it yields CASSLGAAETQYF.

The CDR3 here is CASSALRGDTEAFF. The DNA of the CDR3 is TGTGCCAGCAGTGCTCTCCGGGGGGACACTGAAGCTTTCTTT. V gene TRBV6-1 combines with J gene TRBJ1-1; possible D gene TRBD1, 5 bases. Germline loops: CDR1 MNHNS, CDR2 SASEGT. The CDR3 contains 14 residues. V was clipped by 4 bases and J by 3 bases, with 12 bases between them.

The chain carries TRBV5-5 and TRBJ2-7; 8 nucleotides line up with TRBD1. CDR1 SGHKS and CDR2 YYEKEE come from the germline V gene (reference sequence). The CDR3 covers 12 residues. V lost 2 bases, J lost 7 bases, and 2 bases stayed unmatched. CDR3: CASSFTGGEQYF. The CDR3 bases are TGTGCCAGCAGCTTTACAGGGGGTGAGCAGTACTTC.

This clonotype was observed many times. The gene calls are TRBV29-1 and TRBJ1-2; D gene uncertain. CDR3 length: 13 residues. Germline loops: CDR1 SQVTM, CDR2 ANQGSEA. V shed 4 bases and J shed 3 bases, with 12 bases lying between them. CDR3 amino acids: CSVGFGYDYGYTF. In nucleotides, the CDR3 is TGCAGCGTTGGTTTTGGGTATGACTATGGCTACACCTTC. Drawing the rest from reference TRBV29-1 and TRBJ1-2, the complete variable domain is SAVISQKPSRDICQRGTSLTIQCQVDSQVTMMFWYRQQPGQSLTLIATANQGSEATYESGFVIDKFPISRPNLTFSTLTVSNMSPEDSSIYLCSVGFGYDYGYTFGSGTRLTVV.

The rearrangement links TRBV6-5 to TRBJ2-3; 10 bases map to TRBD1. Germline lookup yields CDR1 MNHEY and CDR2 SVGAGI. J was trimmed by 5 bases and V by 4 bases; bases with no gene match: 15. The CDR3 runs 18 residues. Here the CDR3 reads CASSSSTGQGSLKDTQYF. As DNA, the CDR3 is TGTGCCAGCAGTTCCTCCACGGGACAGGGGAGTCTAAAAGATACGCAGTATTTT.

This clonotype has at least ten counts. This chain connects TRBV7-9 to TRBJ1-1; D unresolved. The CDR3 has 11 residues. V lost 1 base and J lost 11, with 8 bases in between. CDR1 is SEHNR and CDR2 is FQNEAQ in the germline V gene (reference sequence). The CDR3 protein is CASSLGERAFF. CDR3 nucleotide sequence: TGTGCCAGCAGCTTAGGAGAGCGGGCTTTCTTT. The full variable domain, its missing parts supplied by reference TRBV7-9 and TRBJ1-1, is DTGVSQNPRHKITKRGQNVTFRCDPISEHNRLYWYRQTLGQGPEFLTYFQNEAQLEKSRLLSDRFSAERPKGSFSTLEIQRTEQGDSAMYLCASSLGERAFFGQGTRLTVV.

The rearrangement links TRBV2 to TRBJ2-1; the D gene is possibly TRBD2 (5 bases). Germline V lookup: CDR1 SNHLY, CDR2 FYNNEI. V lost 7 bases and J 8 bases, leaving 18 bases between the germline ends. The CDR3 runs to 14 residues. As DNA, the CDR3 is TGTGCCAGCAAGGTTTTAACGGGGTTACATGAGCAGTTCTTC. It yields the protein CASKVLTGLHEQFF.

The chain carries TRBV11-2 and TRBJ2-7, with D hard to call. Trimming stripped 5 bases from V and 1 base from J, with 15 bases between. Looked up from germline, CDR1 is SGHAT and CDR2 is FQNNGV. The CDR3 length is 15 residues. As DNA, the CDR3 is TGTGCCAGCAGCGTATCCCCAGGTTCGTCCTACGAGCAGTACTTC. It is translated as CASSVSPGSSYEQYF.

In this sample, this clonotype turned up many times. This chain uses TRBV2 with TRBJ1-2; 9 bases align to TRBD1. Germline V lookup: CDR1 SNHLY, CDR2 FYNNEI. V lost 6 bases and J lost 4; bases outside the gene matches: 6. The CDR3 length is 14 residues. This chain's CDR3 is CASRAGQGFYGYTF. Here the CDR3 DNA reads TGTGCCAGCAGGGCGGGACAGGGCTTCTATGGCTACACCTTC.

This clonotype showed up just a few times. This chain uses TRBV12-3 or TRBV12-4 with TRBJ1-1, with TRBD1 matching over 7 bases. After removal of 6 bases from V and 7 bases from J, the junction contained 5 bases not matched to a gene. There are 12 residues in the CDR3. This chain's CDR3 is CASSQQGYEAFF. CDR3 DNA: TGTGCCAGCAGCCAACAGGGGTATGAAGCTTTCTTT.

This clonotype has at least ten counts. CDR3 in amino acids: CASSLPGTSGATHYYEQYF. Here the CDR3 DNA reads TGCGCCAGCAGCTTACCCGGGACTAGCGGGGCTACACACTACTACGAGCAGTACTTC. V gene TRBV5-1 combines with J gene TRBJ2-7; 13 bases agree with TRBD2. V shed 2 bases, J shed 3 bases, and the junction held 14 bases outside the gene matches. The CDR3 runs to 19 residues. CDR1 and CDR2 (germline): SGHRS, YFSETQ.

This clonotype came up many times. The chain has TRBV12-3 or TRBV12-4 and TRBJ2-3; D call uncertain. This CDR3 region has 11 residues. Trimming took off 6 bases at V and 9 bases at J, with 10 bases between the two ends. For the CDR3, the DNA is TGTGCCAGCAGGATCCAAAGGACGCAGTATTTT. This codes for CASRIQRTQYF.

This clonotype appeared many times. The CDR3 is CATSRDQGRGAEAFF. The CDR3 DNA is TGTGCCACCAGCAGAGATCAGGGCCGAGGCGCTGAAGCTTTCTTT. The J gene is TRBJ1-1, the V gene TRBV15; tentative D call: TRBD1 (5 bases). Between the trimmed V and J ends, which lost 0 bases and 6 bases, there was a span of 14 bases. Per germline, CDR1 LNHNV and CDR2 YYDKDF (reference sequence). The CDR3 is 15 amino acids. Supplemented by reference TRBV15 and TRBJ1-1, the full variable domain reads DAMVIQNPRYQVTQFGKPVTLSCSQTLNHNVMYWYQQKSSQAPKLLFHYYDKDFNNEADTPDNFQSRRPNTSFCFLDIRSPGLGDTAMYLCATSRDQGRGAEAFFGQGTRLTVV.

V usage is TRBV2 and J usage is TRBJ1-1; D is unresolved. The V gene lost 7 bases and the J gene lost 1 base, with 10 bases spanning the gap. The CDR3 totals 13 residues. Germline assignment: CDR1 SNHLY and CDR2 FYNNEI. The CDR3 DNA is TGTGCCAGCACTGGCCGACAGAACACTGAAGCTTTCTTT. This gives the protein CASTGRQNTEAFF.

In this sample, this clonotype turned up a few times. The chain couples TRBV12-3 or TRBV12-4 to TRBJ1-2; no definite D call. The V and J ends lost 3 bases and 8 bases respectively, with 16 bases between them. The CDR3 extends over 14 amino acids. CDR3 sequence reads: CASSFQQSVQGYTF. DNA for the CDR3: TGTGCCAGCAGTTTTCAACAGTCTGTTCAGGGCTACACCTTC.

This clonotype was picked up a small number of times. The V gene is TRBV6-1, the J gene TRBJ2-1; D possibly corresponds to TRBD2 (6 bases). The germline CDR1 and CDR2 sequences are MNHNS and SASEGT. V lost 4 bases and J lost 5, with 18 bases in between. The length of the CDR3 is 16 residues. CDR3 in amino acids: CASSGSRGRTNNEQFF. The CDR3 DNA is TGTGCCAGCAGTGGGTCCCGGGGGAGGACAAACAATGAGCAGTTCTTC.

The chain employs TRBV7-9 and TRBJ2-1, with 9 bases fitting TRBD2. The germline gives CDR1 SEHNR, CDR2 FQNEAQ (reference sequence). V dropped 5 bases and J dropped 4; count of bases not matched to a gene: 3. The CDR3 runs to 14 residues. This CDR3 reads CASSQTSGYNEQFF. CDR3 nucleotides: TGTGCCAGCAGCCAGACTAGCGGTTACAATGAGCAGTTCTTC.

This clonotype was found a few times. The V and J genes are TRBV20-1 and TRBJ1-1; possible D gene TRBD1, 6 bases. The germline V gene has CDR1 DFQATT and CDR2 SNEGSKA (reference sequence). Trimming left V 6 bases short and J 2 bases short, with 19 bases between. This CDR3 spans 15 amino acids. The CDR3 sequence is CSARGAGRTNTEAFF. DNA of the CDR3: TGCAGTGCCAGGGGTGCGGGCAGAACTAACACTGAAGCTTTCTTT.

This clonotype was counted between two and nine times. The CDR3 DNA sequence: TGTGCCATCAGGGGGACTAGCGGGAGGGCGTACTTC. It codes for CAIRGTSGRAYF. The chain links TRBV10-3 to TRBJ2-7; 16 bases agree with TRBD2. Germline trimming cut 6 bases from V and 12 bases from J; bases unmatched to any gene: 2. Germline V lookup: CDR1 ENHRY, CDR2 SYGVKD. The CDR3 consists of 12 residues.

The rearrangement joins TRBV20-1 to TRBJ2-7; D possibly corresponds to TRBD2 (6 bases). The CDR3 spans 14 residues. Germline CDR1 reads DFQATT; CDR2 reads SNEGSKA (reference sequence). The V gene lost 6 bases and the J gene lost 5 bases, with 20 bases spanning the gap. CDR3 in DNA: TGCAGTGCCCGCTCCGGGAGACCCTTGGACGAGCAGTACTTC. Its translation: CSARSGRPLDEQYF.